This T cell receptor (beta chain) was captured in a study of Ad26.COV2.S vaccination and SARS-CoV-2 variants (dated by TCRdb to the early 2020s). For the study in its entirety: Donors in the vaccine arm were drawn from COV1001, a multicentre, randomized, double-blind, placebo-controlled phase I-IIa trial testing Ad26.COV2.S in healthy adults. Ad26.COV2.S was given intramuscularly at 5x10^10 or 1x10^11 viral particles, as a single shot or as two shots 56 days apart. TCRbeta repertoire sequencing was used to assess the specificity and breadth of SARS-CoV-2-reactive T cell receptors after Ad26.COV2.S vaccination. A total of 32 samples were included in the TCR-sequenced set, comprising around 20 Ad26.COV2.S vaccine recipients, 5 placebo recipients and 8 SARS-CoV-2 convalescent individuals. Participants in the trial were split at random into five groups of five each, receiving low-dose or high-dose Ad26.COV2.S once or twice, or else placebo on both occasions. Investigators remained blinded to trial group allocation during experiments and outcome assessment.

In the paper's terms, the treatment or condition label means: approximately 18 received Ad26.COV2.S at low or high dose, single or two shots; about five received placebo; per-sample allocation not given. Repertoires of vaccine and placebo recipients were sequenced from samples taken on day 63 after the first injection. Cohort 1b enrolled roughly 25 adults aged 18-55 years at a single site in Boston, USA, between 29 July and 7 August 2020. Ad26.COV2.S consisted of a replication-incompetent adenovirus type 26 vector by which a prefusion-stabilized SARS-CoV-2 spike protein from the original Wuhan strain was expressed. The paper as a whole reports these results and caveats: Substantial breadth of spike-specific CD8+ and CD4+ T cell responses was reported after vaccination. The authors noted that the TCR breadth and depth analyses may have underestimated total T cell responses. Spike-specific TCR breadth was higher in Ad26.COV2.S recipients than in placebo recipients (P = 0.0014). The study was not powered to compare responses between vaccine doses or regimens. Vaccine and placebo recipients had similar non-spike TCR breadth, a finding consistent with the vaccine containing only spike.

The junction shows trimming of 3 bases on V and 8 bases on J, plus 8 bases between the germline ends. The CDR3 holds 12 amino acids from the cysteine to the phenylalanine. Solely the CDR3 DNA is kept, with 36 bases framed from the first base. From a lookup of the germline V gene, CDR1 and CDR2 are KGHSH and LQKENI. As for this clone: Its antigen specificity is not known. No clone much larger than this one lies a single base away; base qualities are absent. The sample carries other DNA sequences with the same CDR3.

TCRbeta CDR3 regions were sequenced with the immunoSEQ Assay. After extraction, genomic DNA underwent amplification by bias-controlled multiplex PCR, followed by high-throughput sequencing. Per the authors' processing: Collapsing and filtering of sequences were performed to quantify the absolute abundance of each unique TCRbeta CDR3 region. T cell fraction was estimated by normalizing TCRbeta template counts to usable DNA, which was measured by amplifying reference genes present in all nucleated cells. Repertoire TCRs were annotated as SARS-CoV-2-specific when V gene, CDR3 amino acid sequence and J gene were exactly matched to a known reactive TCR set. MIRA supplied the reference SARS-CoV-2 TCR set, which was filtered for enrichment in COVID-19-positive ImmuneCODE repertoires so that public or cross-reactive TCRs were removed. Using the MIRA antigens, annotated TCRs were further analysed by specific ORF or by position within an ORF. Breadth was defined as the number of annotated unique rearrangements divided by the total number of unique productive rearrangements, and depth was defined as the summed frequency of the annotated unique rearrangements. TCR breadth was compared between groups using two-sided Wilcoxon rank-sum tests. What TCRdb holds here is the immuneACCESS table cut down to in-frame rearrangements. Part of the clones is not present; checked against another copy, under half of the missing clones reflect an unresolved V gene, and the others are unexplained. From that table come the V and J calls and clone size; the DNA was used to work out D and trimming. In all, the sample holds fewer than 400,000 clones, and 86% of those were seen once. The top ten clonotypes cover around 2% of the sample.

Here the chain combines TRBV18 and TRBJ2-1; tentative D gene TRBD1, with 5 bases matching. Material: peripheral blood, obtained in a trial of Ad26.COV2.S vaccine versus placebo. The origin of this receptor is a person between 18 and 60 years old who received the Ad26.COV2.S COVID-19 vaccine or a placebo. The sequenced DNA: TGTGCCAGCTCACCTCAGGGCGATGAGCAGTTCTTC. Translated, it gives CASSPQGDEQFF.